Below, one TCR beta chain is given with its context. Per the germline V gene, CDR1 is SGHTA and CDR2 is FQGNSA. The CDR3 is 12 residues long. V shed 5 bases and J shed 3 bases, with 8 bases lying between them. The sample comes from a study of blood T cell repertoires in COVID-19. Overall study: T cells, B-cell-depleted T cells, or PBMCs supplied cDNA or gDNA.

Sequencing used immunoSEQ multiplex PCR; TCRdb keeps in-frame clones, though not all of them. The table lists roughly 180,000 clones, roughly 80% of them singletons, with 5.2% in the top ten. This sequence originates from a woman in her 30s with acute or convalescent COVID-19. The sequencing sample was made of peripheral blood. The chain employs TRBV7-2 and TRBJ2-7; D unclear. This CDR3 is CASSQLGYEQYF. The CDR3 DNA is TGTGCCAGCAGCCAACTTGGCTACGAGCAGTACTTC.